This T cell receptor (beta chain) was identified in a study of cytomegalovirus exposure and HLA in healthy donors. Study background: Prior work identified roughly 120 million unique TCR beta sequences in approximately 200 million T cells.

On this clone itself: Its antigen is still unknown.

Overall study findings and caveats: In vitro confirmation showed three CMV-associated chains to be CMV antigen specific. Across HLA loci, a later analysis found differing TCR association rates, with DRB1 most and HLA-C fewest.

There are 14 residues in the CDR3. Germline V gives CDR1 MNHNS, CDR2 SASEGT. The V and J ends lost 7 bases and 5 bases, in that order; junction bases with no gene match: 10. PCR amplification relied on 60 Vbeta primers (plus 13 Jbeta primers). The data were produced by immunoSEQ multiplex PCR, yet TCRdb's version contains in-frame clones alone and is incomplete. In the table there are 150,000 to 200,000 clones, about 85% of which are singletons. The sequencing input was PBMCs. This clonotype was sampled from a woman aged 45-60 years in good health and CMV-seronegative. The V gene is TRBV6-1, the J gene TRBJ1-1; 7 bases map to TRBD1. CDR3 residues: CASKLGGEGTEAFF. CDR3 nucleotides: TGTGCCAGCAAACTAGGGGGCGAGGGAACTGAAGCTTTCTTT.